This T cell receptor (beta chain) is from a study of blood T cells in healthy people across ages (dated by TCRdb to 2015 to 2017). At the level of the whole study: In model experiments, template switching captured about one uniquely barcoded TCR beta cDNA molecule for every two T cells. To track age-related changes in TCR beta repertoire diversity, the study relied on deep sequencing normalized with unique cDNA molecular identifiers. Four age groups were formed from the donors: young (average approximately 15 years), middle-aged (approximately 39), aged (roughly 59) and long-lived (less than 85). To avoid experimental bias, donors of different ages were spread randomly across the sequencing lanes. Using the same blood draw, the study looked at two additional independent replicas of 1 million unique cDNA reads for two donors, one aged 18 to 30 and the other aged 80 or older.

Systemically healthy Caucasian individuals from Russia, 39 in total and aged roughly 6 to 100 years, were included as donors. Each donor gave around 9.9 milliliters of peripheral blood, collected into EDTA-treated Vacutainer tubes. PBMCs were isolated by Ficoll-Paque density-gradient centrifugation, with at least 7 million obtained per sample. Trizol reagent was used to extract total RNA from the PBMCs, yielding at least 5.5 micrograms per sample. For every donor, an aliquot of PBMCs went through flow cytometry to measure the percentages of naive CD45RAhigh/CD27high T cells. The library was produced with 5' RACE. TCRdb records Illumina HiSeq 2500 as the sequencer. A second PCR of about 6 to 11 cycles was performed with a sample-barcoded 5' primer and a J-beta primer mix. Each TCR beta cDNA molecule received a unique molecular identifier from a template-switch 5' adaptor carrying 12 random nucleotides. Each sample yielded at least 2.5 million CDR3-containing paired-end reads. All of the RNA was converted into first-strand cDNA using the Mint cDNA synthesis kit, with a TRBC-specific oligonucleotide serving as the primer. After uracil-DNA glycosylase treatment, a first 18-cycle PCR used universal primers M1SS and BC2_uni_R on all cDNA. The paper's data handling went like this. For normalization, 1 million high-quality reads were randomly selected from each sample, with every read carrying a distinct molecular identifier. Reads with shared molecular identifiers were discarded instead of being binned into consensus sequences. CDR3 identification, clonotype clustering and error correction used MiTCR with a Q25 quality threshold and the strictest error-elimination algorithm. A nonparametric unseen species model with Euler transformation was used to estimate lower-bound total TCR beta diversity. TCRdb handled the public reads itself, with Q25 trimming in fastp and clone calling in MiXCR, and kept productive beta chains. Every entry covers one CDR3 protein and lists the most common genes and DNA from its rows. TCRdb's processing, not the authors' own work, is the source of the V and J calls. The sample includes 920,000 or so distinct CDR3 sequences, with less than 50% observed a single time. The top ten clonotypes cover about 20% of the sample.

The paper's findings and limits, for the study overall: Because donor CMV infection status was unknown, age-related changes in expanded clonotypes were potentially confounded. The percentage of naive T cells measured by flow cytometry correlated strongly with observed TCR beta diversity. As age increased, observed TCR beta diversity per million T cells dropped in a roughly linear way, and a significant reduction was already evident by age 40. The long-lived group showed more naive CD4+ T cells, fewer expanded clones and increased TCR diversity than the aged group, suggesting age selection. Conclusive comparison of naive and antigen-experienced compartments was prevented by the profiling of bulk unsorted PBMCs. Estimates of total diversity from one million sequenced T cells were regarded as lower bounds and underestimates.

This clonotype was counted once. No antigen is known for it. A read error may produce the germline difference seen at one junction end. Including the terminal cysteine and phenylalanine, the CDR3 comprises 13 residues. CDR3 DNA is the only sequence kept; it has 39 bases, read in frame from the first base. From the germline V gene (reference sequence), CDR1 is SGHKS and CDR2 is YYEKEE. Sample: blood. The receptor chain draws on TRBV5-5 and TRBJ1-2; a tentative D match to TRBD1 spans 5 bases. This receptor was obtained from a woman aged 60 to 75 in good health. The DNA reads as follows: TGTGCCAGCAGCTTGGGACAGCCCTATGGCTGCACCTTC. Its protein product is CASSLGQPYGCTF.